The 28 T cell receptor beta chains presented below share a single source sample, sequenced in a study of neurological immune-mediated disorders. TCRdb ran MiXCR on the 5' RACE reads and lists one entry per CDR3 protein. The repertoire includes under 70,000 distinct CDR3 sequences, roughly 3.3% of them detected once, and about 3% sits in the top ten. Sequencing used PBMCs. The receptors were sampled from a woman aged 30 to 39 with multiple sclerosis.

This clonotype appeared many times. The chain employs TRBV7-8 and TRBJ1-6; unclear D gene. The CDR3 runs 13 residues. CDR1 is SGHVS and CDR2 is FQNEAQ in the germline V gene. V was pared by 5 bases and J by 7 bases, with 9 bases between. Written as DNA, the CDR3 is TGTGCCAGCAGCGCAAAACAGAATTCACCCCTCCACTTT. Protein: CASSAKQNSPLHF.

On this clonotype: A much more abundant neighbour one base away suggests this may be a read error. Here the CDR3 DNA reads TGTGCCAGCAGCTTACGGAACTCAAATGAAGCTTTCTTT. Amino acids: CASSLRNSNEAFF. The chain is built from TRBV11-2 and TRBJ1-1, with unresolved D. V lost 2 bases and J lost 7, with 11 bases in between. Germline assignment: CDR1 SGHAT and CDR2 FQNNGV. The CDR3 has 13 residues.

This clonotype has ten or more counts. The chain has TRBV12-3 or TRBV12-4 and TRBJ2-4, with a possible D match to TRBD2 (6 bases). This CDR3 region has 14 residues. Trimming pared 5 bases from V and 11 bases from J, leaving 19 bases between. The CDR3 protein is CASSTGDFLWVQYF. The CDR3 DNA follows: TGTGCCAGCAGTACCGGGGACTTTCTATGGGTTCAGTACTTC.

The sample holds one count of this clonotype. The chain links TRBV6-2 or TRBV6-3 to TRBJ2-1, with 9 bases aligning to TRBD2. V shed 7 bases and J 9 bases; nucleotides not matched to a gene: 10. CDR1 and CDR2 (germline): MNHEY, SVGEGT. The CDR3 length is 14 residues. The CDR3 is CASNKPGLASEQFF. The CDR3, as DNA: TGTGCCAGCAACAAACCGGGACTAGCTAGTGAGCAGTTCTTC.

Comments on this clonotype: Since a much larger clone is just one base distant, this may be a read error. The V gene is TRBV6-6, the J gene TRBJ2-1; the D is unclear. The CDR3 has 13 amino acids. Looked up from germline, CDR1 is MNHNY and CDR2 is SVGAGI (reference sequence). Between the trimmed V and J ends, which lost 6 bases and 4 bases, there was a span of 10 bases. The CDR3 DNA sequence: TGTGCCAGCAGACTTGCAACTTACAATGAGCAGTTCTTC. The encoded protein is CASRLATYNEQFF.

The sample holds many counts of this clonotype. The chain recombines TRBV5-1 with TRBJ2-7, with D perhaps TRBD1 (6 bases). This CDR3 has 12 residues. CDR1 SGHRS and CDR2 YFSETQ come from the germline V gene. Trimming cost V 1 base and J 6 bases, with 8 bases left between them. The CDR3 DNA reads TGCGCCAGCAGCTTGACAGGGCGCGAGCAGTACTTC. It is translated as CASSLTGREQYF. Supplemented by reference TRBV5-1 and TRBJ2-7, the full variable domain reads KAGVTQTPRYLIKTRGQQVTLSCSPISGHRSVSWYQQTPGQGLQFLFEYFSETQRNKGNFPGRFSGRQFSNSRSEMNVSTLELGDSALYLCASSLTGREQYFGPGTRLTVT.

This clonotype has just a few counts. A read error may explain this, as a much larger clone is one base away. CDR3 sequence: CASSPGQSIPLFF. The CDR3 coding sequence is TGCGCCAGCAGTCCCGGGCAGAGTATTCCGCTGTTTTTT. V gene TRBV5-1 combines with J gene TRBJ1-4; D is ambiguous. Germline values: CDR1 SGHRS, CDR2 YFSETQ. This CDR3 is built from 13 residues. The V gene lost 5 bases and the J gene lost 14 bases, with 19 bases spanning the gap. Full variable domain (rest looked up from reference TRBV5-1 and TRBJ1-4): KAGVTQTPRYLIKTRGQQVTLSCSPISGHRSVSWYQQTPGQGLQFLFEYFSETQRNKGNFPGRFSGRQFSNSRSEMNVSTLELGDSALYLCASSPGQSIPLFFGSGTQLSVL.

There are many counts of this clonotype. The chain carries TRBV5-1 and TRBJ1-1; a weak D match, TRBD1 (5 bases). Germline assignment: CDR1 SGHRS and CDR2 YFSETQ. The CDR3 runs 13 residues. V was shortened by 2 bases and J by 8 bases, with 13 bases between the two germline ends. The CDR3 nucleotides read TGCGCCAGCAGCTTAGGGACGTTTGCCGAAGCTTTCTTT. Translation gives CASSLGTFAEAFF.

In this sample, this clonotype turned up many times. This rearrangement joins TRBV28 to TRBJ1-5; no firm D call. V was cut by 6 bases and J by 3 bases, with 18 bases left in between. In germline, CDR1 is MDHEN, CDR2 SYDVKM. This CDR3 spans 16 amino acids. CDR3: CASSFLARDLNQPQHF. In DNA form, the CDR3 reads TGTGCCAGCAGCTTCCTCGCCCGTGACCTCAATCAGCCCCAGCATTTT.

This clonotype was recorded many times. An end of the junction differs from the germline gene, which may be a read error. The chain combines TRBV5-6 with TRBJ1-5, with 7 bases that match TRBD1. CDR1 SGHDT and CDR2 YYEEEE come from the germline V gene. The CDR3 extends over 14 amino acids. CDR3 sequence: CASSQGQTLPPQNF. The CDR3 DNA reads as TGTGCCAGCAGCCAGGGACAGACCCTTCCCCCCCAGAATTTT.

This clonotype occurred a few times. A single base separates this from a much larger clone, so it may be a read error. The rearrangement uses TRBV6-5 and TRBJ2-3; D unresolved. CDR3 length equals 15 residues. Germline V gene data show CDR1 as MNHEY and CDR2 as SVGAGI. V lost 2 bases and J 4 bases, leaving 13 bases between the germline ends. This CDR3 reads CASSYNRPTPDTQYF. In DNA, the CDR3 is TGTGCCAGCAGTTACAACCGACCTACACCAGATACGCAGTATTTT.

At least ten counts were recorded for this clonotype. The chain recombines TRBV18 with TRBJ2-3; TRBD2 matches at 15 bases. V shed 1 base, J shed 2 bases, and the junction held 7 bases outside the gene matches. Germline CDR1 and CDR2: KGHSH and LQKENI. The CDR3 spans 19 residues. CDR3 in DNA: TGTGCCAGCTCACCACTCGGACTAGCGGGAGGGTTAAACACAGATACGCAGTATTTT. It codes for CASSPLGLAGGLNTDTQYF.

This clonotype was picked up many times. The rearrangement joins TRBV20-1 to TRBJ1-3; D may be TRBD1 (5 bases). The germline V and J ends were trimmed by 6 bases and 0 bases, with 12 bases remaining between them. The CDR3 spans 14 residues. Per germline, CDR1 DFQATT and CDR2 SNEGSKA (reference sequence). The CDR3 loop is CSAARDASGNTIYF. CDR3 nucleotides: TGCAGTGCGGCCAGGGACGCCTCTGGAAACACCATATATTTT.

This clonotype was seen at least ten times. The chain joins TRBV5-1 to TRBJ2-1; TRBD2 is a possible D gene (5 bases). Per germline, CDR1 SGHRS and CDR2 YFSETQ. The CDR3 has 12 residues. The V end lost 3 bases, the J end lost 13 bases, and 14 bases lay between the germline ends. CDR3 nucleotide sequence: TGCGCCAGCAGCTCAGACTACTTATTACAGTTCTTC. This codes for CASSSDYLLQFF.

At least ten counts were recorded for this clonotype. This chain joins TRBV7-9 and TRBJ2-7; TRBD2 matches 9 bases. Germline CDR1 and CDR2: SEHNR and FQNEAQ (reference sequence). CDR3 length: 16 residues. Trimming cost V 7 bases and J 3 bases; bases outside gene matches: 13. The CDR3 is CASKDLGGGGFYEQYF. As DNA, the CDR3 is TGTGCCAGCAAAGACCTGGGCGGGGGGGGATTCTACGAGCAGTACTTC. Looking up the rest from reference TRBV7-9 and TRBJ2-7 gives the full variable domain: DTGVSQNPRHKITKRGQNVTFRCDPISEHNRLYWYRQTLGQGPEFLTYFQNEAQLEKSRLLSDRFSAERPKGSFSTLEIQRTEQGDSAMYLCASKDLGGGGFYEQYFGPGTRLTVT.

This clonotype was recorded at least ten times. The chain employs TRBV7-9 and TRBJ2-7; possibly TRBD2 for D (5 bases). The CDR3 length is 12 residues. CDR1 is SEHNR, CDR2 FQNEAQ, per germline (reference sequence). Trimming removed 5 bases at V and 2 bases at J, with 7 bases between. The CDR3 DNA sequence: TGTGCCAGCAGCAGGGAGCCCTACGAGCAGTACTTC. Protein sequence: CASSREPYEQYF. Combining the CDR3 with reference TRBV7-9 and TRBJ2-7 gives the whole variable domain DTGVSQNPRHKITKRGQNVTFRCDPISEHNRLYWYRQTLGQGPEFLTYFQNEAQLEKSRLLSDRFSAERPKGSFSTLEIQRTEQGDSAMYLCASSREPYEQYFGPGTRLTVT.

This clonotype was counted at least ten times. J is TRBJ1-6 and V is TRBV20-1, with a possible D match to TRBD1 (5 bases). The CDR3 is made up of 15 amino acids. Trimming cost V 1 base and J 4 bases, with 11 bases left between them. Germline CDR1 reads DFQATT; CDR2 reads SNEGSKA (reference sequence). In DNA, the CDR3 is TGCAGTGCTAGAGGAGCAGGGACGTATAATTCACCCCTCCACTTT. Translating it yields CSARGAGTYNSPLHF.

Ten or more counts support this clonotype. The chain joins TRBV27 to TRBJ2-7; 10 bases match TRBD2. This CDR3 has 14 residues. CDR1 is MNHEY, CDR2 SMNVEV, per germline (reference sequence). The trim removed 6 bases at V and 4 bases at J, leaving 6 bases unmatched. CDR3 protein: CASRKREGPYEQYF. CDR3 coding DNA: TGTGCCAGCAGAAAGCGGGAGGGCCCATACGAGCAGTACTTC.

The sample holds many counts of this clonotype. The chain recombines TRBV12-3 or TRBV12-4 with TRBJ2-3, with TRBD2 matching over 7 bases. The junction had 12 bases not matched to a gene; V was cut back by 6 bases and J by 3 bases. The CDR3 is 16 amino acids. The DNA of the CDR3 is TGTGCCAGCAGCCCCAATTCCGGGGGAGGGACAGATACGCAGTATTTT. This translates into CASSPNSGGGTDTQYF.

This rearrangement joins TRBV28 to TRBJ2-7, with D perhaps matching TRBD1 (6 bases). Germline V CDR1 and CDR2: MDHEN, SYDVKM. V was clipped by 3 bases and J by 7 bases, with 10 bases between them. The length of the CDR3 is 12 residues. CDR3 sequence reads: CASSFPGVEQYF. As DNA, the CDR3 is TGTGCCAGCAGTTTCCCAGGGGTAGAGCAGTACTTC. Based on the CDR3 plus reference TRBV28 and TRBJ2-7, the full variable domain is DVKVTQSSRYLVKRTGEKVFLECVQDMDHENMFWYRQDPGLGLRLIYFSYDVKMKEKGDIPEGYSVSREKKERFSLILESASTNQTSMYLCASSFPGVEQYFGPGTRLTVT.

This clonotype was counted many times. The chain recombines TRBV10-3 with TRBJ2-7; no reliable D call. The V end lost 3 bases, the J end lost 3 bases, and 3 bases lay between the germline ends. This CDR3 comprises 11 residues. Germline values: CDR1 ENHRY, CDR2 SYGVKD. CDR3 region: CAISDFYEQYF. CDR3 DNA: TGTGCCATCAGTGACTTCTACGAGCAGTACTTC.

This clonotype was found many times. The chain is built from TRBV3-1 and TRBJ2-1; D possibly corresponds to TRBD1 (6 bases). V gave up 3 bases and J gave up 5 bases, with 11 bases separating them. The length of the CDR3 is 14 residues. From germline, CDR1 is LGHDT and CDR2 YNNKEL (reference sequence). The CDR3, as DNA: TGTGCCAGCAGCCAGCTAACAGGGAACAATGAGCAGTTCTTC. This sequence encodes CASSQLTGNNEQFF.

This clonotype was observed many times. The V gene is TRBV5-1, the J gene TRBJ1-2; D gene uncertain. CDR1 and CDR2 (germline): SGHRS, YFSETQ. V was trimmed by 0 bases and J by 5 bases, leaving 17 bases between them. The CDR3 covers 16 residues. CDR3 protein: CASSLALSTDGYGYTF. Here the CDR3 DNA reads TGCGCCAGCAGCTTGGCCTTGTCCACGGACGGTTATGGCTACACCTTC.

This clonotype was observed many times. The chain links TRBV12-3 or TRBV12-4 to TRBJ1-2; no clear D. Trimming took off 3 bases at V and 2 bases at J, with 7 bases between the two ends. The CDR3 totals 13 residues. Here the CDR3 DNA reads TGTGCCAGCAGTTTCGGGGAGAACTATGGCTACACCTTC. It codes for CASSFGENYGYTF.

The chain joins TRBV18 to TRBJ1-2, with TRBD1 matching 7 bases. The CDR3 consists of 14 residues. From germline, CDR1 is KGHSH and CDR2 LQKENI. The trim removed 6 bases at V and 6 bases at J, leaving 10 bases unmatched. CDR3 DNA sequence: TGTGCCAGCTCCCCGACGACAGGGCCAGATGGCTACACCTTC. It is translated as CASSPTTGPDGYTF.

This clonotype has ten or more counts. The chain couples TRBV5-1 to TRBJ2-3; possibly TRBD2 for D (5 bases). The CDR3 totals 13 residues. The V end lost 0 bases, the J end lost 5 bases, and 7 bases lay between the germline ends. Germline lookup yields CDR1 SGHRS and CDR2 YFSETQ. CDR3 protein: CASSLAAGDTQYF. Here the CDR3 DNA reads TGCGCCAGCAGCTTGGCGGCGGGAGATACGCAGTATTTT.

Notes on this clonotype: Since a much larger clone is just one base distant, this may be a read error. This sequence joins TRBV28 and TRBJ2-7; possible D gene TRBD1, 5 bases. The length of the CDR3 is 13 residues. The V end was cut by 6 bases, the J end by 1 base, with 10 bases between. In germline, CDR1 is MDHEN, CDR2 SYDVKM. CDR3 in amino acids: CASSDDSSYEQYF. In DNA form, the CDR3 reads TGTGCCAGCAGCGATGACAGTTCCTACGAGCAGTACTTC.

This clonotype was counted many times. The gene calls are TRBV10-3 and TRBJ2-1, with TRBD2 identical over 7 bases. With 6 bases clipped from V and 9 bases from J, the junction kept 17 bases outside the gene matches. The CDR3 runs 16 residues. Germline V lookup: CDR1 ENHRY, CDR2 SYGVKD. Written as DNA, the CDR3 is TGTGCCATCAGATCACGAGCGGCGGGGGAGTCCAGTGAGCAGTTCTTC. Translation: CAIRSRAAGESSEQFF.